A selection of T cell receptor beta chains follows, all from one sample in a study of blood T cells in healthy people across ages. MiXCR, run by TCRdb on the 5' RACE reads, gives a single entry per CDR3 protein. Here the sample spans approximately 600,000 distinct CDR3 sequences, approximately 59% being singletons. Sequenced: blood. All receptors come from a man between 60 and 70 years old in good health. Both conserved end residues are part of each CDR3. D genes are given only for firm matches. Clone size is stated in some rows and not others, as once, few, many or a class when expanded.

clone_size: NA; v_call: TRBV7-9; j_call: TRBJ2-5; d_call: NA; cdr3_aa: CASSSYLRDPRETQYF; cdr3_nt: TGTGCCAGCAGCTCCTACCTCCGGGACCCTCGGGAGACCCAGTACTTC
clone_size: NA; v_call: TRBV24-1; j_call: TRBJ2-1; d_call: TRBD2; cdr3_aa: CATRGPAGDNPNEQFF; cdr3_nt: TGTGCCACCCGGGGCCCAGCGGGGGATAATCCAAATGAGCAGTTCTTC
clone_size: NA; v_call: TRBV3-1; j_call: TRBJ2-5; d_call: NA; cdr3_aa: CASSPSGTGQETQYF; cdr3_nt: TGTGCCAGCAGCCCCTCAGGGACGGGCCAAGAGACCCAGTACTTC
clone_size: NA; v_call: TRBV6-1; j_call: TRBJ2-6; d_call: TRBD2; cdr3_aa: CASRSASGGIGANVLTF; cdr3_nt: TGTGCCAGCAGATCCGCTAGCGGGGGCATAGGGGCCAACGTCCTGACTTTC
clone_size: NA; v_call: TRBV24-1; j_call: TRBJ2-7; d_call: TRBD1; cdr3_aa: CATSEKGQEKNEQYF; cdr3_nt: TGTGCCACCAGTGAAAAAGGACAGGAGAAAAATGAGCAGTACTTC
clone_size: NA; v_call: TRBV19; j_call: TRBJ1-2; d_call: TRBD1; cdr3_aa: CASSNPGQGFYGYTF; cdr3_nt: TGTGCCAGTAGTAACCCGGGACAGGGATTCTATGGCTACACCTTC
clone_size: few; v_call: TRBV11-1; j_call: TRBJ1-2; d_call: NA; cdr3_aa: CASSSHPTVMEGYTF; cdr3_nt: TGTGCCAGCAGCTCTCACCCGACAGTGATGGAAGGCTACACCTTC
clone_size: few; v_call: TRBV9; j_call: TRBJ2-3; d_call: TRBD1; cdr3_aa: CASSVGGRTGIADTQYF; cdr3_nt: TGTGCCAGCAGCGTAGGGGGCAGGACAGGGATTGCAGATACGCAGTATTTT
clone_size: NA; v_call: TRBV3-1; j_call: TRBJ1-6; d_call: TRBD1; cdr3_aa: CASSQPTGGGSPLHF; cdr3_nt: TGTGCCAGCAGCCAACCTACAGGGGGTGGCTCACCCCTCCACTTT
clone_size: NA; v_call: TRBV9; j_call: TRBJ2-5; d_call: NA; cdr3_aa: CASSASLQETQYF; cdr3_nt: TGTGCCAGCAGCGCCTCGCTCCAAGAGACCCAGTACTTC
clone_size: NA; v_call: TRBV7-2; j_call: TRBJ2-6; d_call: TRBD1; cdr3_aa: CASTRGGAGANVLTF; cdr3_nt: TGTGCCAGCACCCGAGGGGGCGCTGGGGCCAACGTCCTGACTTTC